Below, one TCR beta chain is given with its context. The antigen this receptor binds is unknown. No base quality values were provided; no much bigger clone lies one nucleotide off. TCRbeta CDR3 regions were amplified from genomic DNA using the immunoSEQ Assay, a bias-controlled multiplex PCR. The authors' analysis ran thus. Within the assay, amplification of reference gene primers was used to estimate how many nucleated cells each sample contained. To quantify the absolute abundance of each unique TCRbeta CDR3 rearrangement, sequence reads were collapsed and filtered. For each sample, productive Simpson clonality was calculated by taking the square root of Simpson's diversity index across productive rearrangements. The immuneACCESS repertoire file appears here via TCRdb, limited to in-frame rearrangements. These files lack a portion of the clones; in checked studies, under half of the deficit traces to unresolved V genes, and the cause of the others is not known. D and trimming come from the DNA, and the V and J calls and clone size come from that table. This sample gives around 350,000 clones in total; around 90% of them show up just once. The leading ten clones occupy about 3% of the sample.

The collaborating institutions used their own protocols to collect whole blood in K2EDTA tubes. For TCRbeta analysis, collaborators shipped samples in one of three forms: frozen whole blood, isolated PBMCs, or DNA extracted from either of those sample types. As encoded in the germline V gene, CDR1 is MGHRA while CDR2 is YSYEKL. The V and J ends are trimmed by 5 bases and 0 bases, leaving 16 bases between them. Measured from the cysteine to the phenylalanine, the CDR3 is 16 residues long. Of the read, only the CDR3 DNA is kept; its 48 bases are in frame from base 1. This record belongs to a study of blood T cell repertoires in COVID-19 (dated by TCRdb to the early 2020s). Looking at the study overall: Samples covering the acute and convalescent phases of COVID-19 were provided by collaborators in the United States, Italy and Spain. The prospective study material was composed of cDNA or gDNA derived from T cells, B-cell-depleted T cells, or PBMCs. The dataset comprised deeply sampled blood TCRbeta repertoires from subjects exposed to, actively infected with, or recovered from COVID-19. The repertoires were made available in a free public database intended to serve as a resource for research on the immune response to SARS-CoV-2. The samples were drawn from the first 160 participants of the ongoing ImmuneRACE study and from roughly 1,300 subjects provided by 6 global collaborators. The sample metadata nearly always contained a de-identified subject ID, COVID-19 status, age in years and sex. Where available, HLA class I and class II types were taken from metadata supplied by the sample provider and were not determined by assay-based typing.

General conclusions and limits of the study: Clinical and demographic metadata were provided uncurated, with the amount varying by source and participant.

This chain is built from TRBV4-1 and TRBJ1-2; matching of 5 bases hints at TRBD1 as the D gene. Sequencing input: peripheral blood. This TCR was recovered from a human donor in a cohort sampled during active COVID-19. The bases read TGCGCCAGCAGCAGCGGGGGTGTAAGAGCTAACTATGGCTACACCTTC. The resulting protein is CASSSGGVRANYGYTF.